The 6 T cell receptor beta chains presented below share a single source sample, sequenced in a study of blood T cell repertoires in COVID-19. Libraries were prepared by immunoSEQ multiplex PCR; TCRdb keeps only in-frame clonotypes and omits some of them. This table holds 150,000 or so clones, approximately 86% found once. Material: PBMCs or T cells enriched from blood (not recorded which). The receptors shown here come from a woman aged 40 to 50 who had been exposed to COVID-19.

Only one count was recorded for this clone. The chain is built from TRBV4-1 and TRBJ2-7; 7 bases align to TRBD2. There are 16 residues in the CDR3. Germline CDR1 reads MGHRA; CDR2 reads YSYEKL. V shed 0 bases, J shed 0 bases, and the junction held 5 bases outside the gene matches. The CDR3 region is CASSQEPGRSSYEQYF. DNA of the CDR3: TGCGCCAGCAGCCAAGAACCCGGGAGGAGCTCCTACGAGCAGTACTTC.

V and J are TRBV5-1 and TRBJ1-1; unclear D gene. CDR1 SGHRS and CDR2 YFSETQ come from the germline V gene. This CDR3 contains 14 residues. Trimming cost V 0 bases and J 0 bases, with 6 bases left between them. The DNA for the CDR3 is TGCGCCAGCAGCTTGGAACTAATGAACACTGAAGCTTTCTTT. Its protein product is CASSLELMNTEAFF. Complete variable domain (other parts from reference TRBV5-1 and TRBJ1-1): KAGVTQTPRYLIKTRGQQVTLSCSPISGHRSVSWYQQTPGQGLQFLFEYFSETQRNKGNFPGRFSGRQFSNSRSEMNVSTLELGDSALYLCASSLELMNTEAFFGQGTRLTVV.

Note on this clone: The sample contains more than one DNA sequence encoding this CDR3. V usage is TRBV6-5 and J usage is TRBJ1-1; 8 bases match TRBD1. The V gene end was trimmed by 6 bases and the J gene end by 5 bases; junction bases not matched to a gene: 5. The CDR3 has 13 residues. CDR1 MNHEY and CDR2 SVGAGI come from the germline V gene. The CDR3 DNA reads as TGTGCCAGCAGCACCACAGGGGGGACTGAAGCTTTCTTT. Translated: CASSTTGGTEAFF.

This clone was recorded once. The rearrangement joins TRBV20-1 to TRBJ1-6; D is uncertain. The CDR3 is 14 residues long. Trimming took off 3 bases at V and 5 bases at J, with 11 bases between the two ends. Germline lookup yields CDR1 DFQATT and CDR2 SNEGSKA (reference sequence). The CDR3 sequence: CSASTGINNSPLHF. The DNA for the CDR3 is TGCAGTGCTAGTACCGGGATCAATAATTCACCCCTCCACTTT.

For this clone: Other DNA sequences in this sample translate to the same CDR3. V usage is TRBV4-1 and J usage is TRBJ1-1; 7 bases are shared with TRBD1. This CDR3 region has 15 residues. Losses at the gene ends were 0 bases for V and 1 base for J; bases not matched to a gene: 2. The germline V gene encodes CDR1 MGHRA and CDR2 YSYEKL. This chain's CDR3 is CASSQEGTANTEAFF. The CDR3, as DNA: TGCGCCAGCAGCCAAGAAGGGACAGCGAACACTGAAGCTTTCTTT.

Only a few counts were recorded for this clone. V usage is TRBV4-1 and J usage is TRBJ2-2; D may be TRBD2 (6 bases). Trimming took 3 bases from V and 4 from J, leaving 12 bases between them. The CDR3 is made up of 15 amino acids. CDR1 is MGHRA, CDR2 YSYEKL, per germline. The CDR3 is CASSQSMGGTGELFF. The CDR3 DNA follows: TGCGCCAGCAGCCAGTCCATGGGGGGCACCGGGGAGCTGTTTTTT.